This T cell receptor beta chain was obtained from a study of vaccination and CD4 T cells after COVID-19. Study background: Collection of post-vaccine samples followed dose two by a median approximately 76 days, spanning a range of 14 to 241.

The Oncomine TCR Beta short-read assay was applied to DNA of cultured CD4+ T cells. In this case, cultured CD4+ T cells provided the extracted genomic DNA. TCRdb reprocessed the PCR reads via MiXCR and lists one record per CDR3 protein. The data show fewer than 4,500 distinct CDR3 sequences, 15% seen once. J lost 1 base, V lost 5 bases, and 10 bases had no gene match. The germline CDR1 and CDR2 sequences are DFQATT and SNEGSKA (reference sequence). The CDR3 contains 17 residues. Treatment: roughly nine-day PBMC culture with coronavirus spike peptide pools or control peptides (ViraFEST assay). Under the ViraFEST approach, antigen-specific T cells were expanded with peptide pools and TCRs subsequently sequenced. A few counts support this clonotype. The antigen is unknown.

The receptor was derived from a human donor who had recovered from COVID-19. The specimen was CD4+ T cells from blood, cultured in vitro. The chain links TRBV20-1 to TRBJ2-1, with 11 bases matching TRBD2. The CDR3 DNA reads as TGCAGTGCTTACCCCGCTAGCGGGGGGACTTCCTACAATGAGCAGTTCTTC. Translation gives CSAYPASGGTSYNEQFF.